Below are 29 T cell receptor beta chains sequenced from a single sample in a study of shared clonotypes between healthy human individuals. Profiled with immunoSEQ multiplex PCR; TCRdb holds only in-frame clones, not every one. Found here are 450,000 to 650,000 clones, roughly 79% of them singletons; the top ten hold around 11%. Sequenced material: PBMCs. The source is a middle-aged woman in good health. Some clones in this sample may be carry-over from other donors' samples.

A single count supports this clone. This rearrangement joins TRBV5-5 to TRBJ2-1; TRBD1 matches at 7 bases. V gave up 0 bases and J gave up 5 bases; unmatched junction bases: 11. Germline CDR1 SGHKS, CDR2 YYEKEE (reference sequence). The CDR3 contains 17 residues. The CDR3 spells CASSLAHTGAANNEQFF. In nucleotides, the CDR3 is TGTGCCAGCAGCTTGGCCCATACAGGGGCGGCTAACAATGAGCAGTTCTTC.

The chain carries TRBV10-3 and TRBJ2-6; 7 bases agree with TRBD2. CDR1 is ENHRY and CDR2 is SYGVKD in the germline V gene. V shed 8 bases, J shed 2 bases, and the junction held 6 bases outside the gene matches. The CDR3 consists of 15 residues. CDR3: CAIWQGGAGANVLTF. The CDR3 DNA sequence: TGTGCCATCTGGCAGGGAGGGGCTGGGGCCAACGTCCTGACTTTC.

This clone was seen a single time. The chain couples TRBV18 to TRBJ2-7, with 9 bases lining up with TRBD1. Trimming at V came to 3 bases and at J to 5 bases, leaving 5 bases not matched to a gene. This CDR3 region has 14 residues. Germline assignment: CDR1 KGHSH and CDR2 LQKENI. The CDR3 nucleotides are TGTGCCAGCTCACCGGGACAGGGCCTCCACGAGCAGTACTTC. Amino acid sequence: CASSPGQGLHEQYF.

The gene calls are TRBV5-4 and TRBJ2-1; D not resolved. Deletions cut 4 bases from V and 12 bases from J, with 20 bases between. Germline loops: CDR1 SGHNT, CDR2 YYREEE (reference sequence). The CDR3 runs 14 residues. The CDR3 loop is CASSPTYSRKVQFF. CDR3 sequence (DNA): TGTGCCAGCAGCCCTACTTACTCCCGCAAGGTGCAGTTCTTC. The variable domain in full, completed from reference TRBV5-4 and TRBJ2-1, reads ETGVTQSPTHLIKTRGQQVTLRCSSQSGHNTVSWYQQALGQGPQFIFQYYREEENGRGNFPPRFSGLQFPNYSSELNVNALELDDSALYLCASSPTYSRKVQFFGPGTRLTVL.

The V call is TRBV19, the J call TRBJ1-1; D ambiguous. The CDR3 consists of 11 residues. The V gene's germline CDR1 is LNHDA and CDR2 SQIVND (reference sequence). Trimming removed 3 bases from V and 3 bases from J, with 2 bases in between. For the CDR3, the DNA is TGTGCCAGTAGTATGGACACTGAAGCTTTCTTT. Protein sequence: CASSMDTEAFF. The whole variable domain, filled in from reference TRBV19 and TRBJ1-1, reads DGGITQSPKYLFRKEGQNVTLSCEQNLNHDAMYWYRQDPGQGLRLIYYSQIVNDFQKGDIAEGYSVSREKKESFPLTVTSAQKNPTAFYLCASSMDTEAFFGQGTRLTVV.

The rearrangement links TRBV10-3 to TRBJ1-1; tentative D call: TRBD1 (5 bases). Trimming removed 10 bases at V and 5 bases at J, with 17 bases between. The CDR3 totals 13 residues. Germline lookup yields CDR1 ENHRY and CDR2 SYGVKD. The CDR3 loop is CATYRGEGTEAFF. CDR3 bases: TGTGCCACCTATAGGGGCGAAGGAACTGAAGCTTTCTTT.

About this clone itself: The sample has other DNA sequences that encode this CDR3 too. This chain connects TRBV5-1 to TRBJ1-1; D gene uncertain. This CDR3 spans 13 amino acids. Germline V gives CDR1 SGHRS, CDR2 YFSETQ. V was clipped by 2 bases and J by 3 bases, with 8 bases between them. The CDR3 DNA reads as TGCGCCAGCAGCTTAGGGTTGGACACTGAAGCTTTCTTT. Protein product: CASSLGLDTEAFF.

The CDR3 region has the DNA TGTGCCAGCAGTCTATGGGGGGCCTCAGATACGCAGTATTTT. Translated, it gives CASSLWGASDTQYF. J is TRBJ2-3 and V is TRBV27; D may correspond to TRBD1 or TRBD2 (6 bases each). CDR3 length: 14 amino acids. In germline, CDR1 is MNHEY, CDR2 SMNVEV (reference sequence). Trimming took 5 bases from V and 4 from J, leaving 13 bases between them.

The V gene is TRBV7-6, the J gene TRBJ2-2; D gene unclear. Per the germline V gene, CDR1 is SGHVS and CDR2 is FNYEAQ. This CDR3 is built from 15 residues. Deletions cut 1 base from V and 6 bases from J, with 12 bases between. The chain's CDR3 is CASSLVGHRAGELFF. The CDR3 bases are TGTGCCAGCAGCTTAGTTGGGCATCGAGCCGGGGAGCTGTTTTTT.

A remark on this clone: A single base separates this from a much larger clone, so it may be a read error. The rearrangement uses TRBV10-2 and TRBJ2-7; D unresolved. Germline loops: CDR1 WSHSY, CDR2 SAAADI. CDR3 length equals 13 residues. V lost 4 bases to trimming and J lost 2 bases, with 9 bases between them. CDR3 protein: CASSGAGTYEQYF. CDR3 DNA sequence: TGCGCCAGCAGTGGGGCAGGAACCTACGAGCAGTACTTC.

This clone has only one observation. The rearrangement links TRBV10-3 to TRBJ2-7; a possible D gene is TRBD1 (5 bases). CDR3 length: 12 amino acids. The germline gives CDR1 ENHRY, CDR2 SYGVKD. Trimming cost V 2 bases and J 12 bases, with 14 bases left between them. The CDR3 sequence is CAISEDSQRPYF. The DNA of the CDR3 is TGTGCCATCAGTGAGGACAGCCAACGGCCGTACTTC.

The chain combines TRBV6-6 with TRBJ2-1; 7 bases align to TRBD2. CDR3 size: 14 residues. With V trimmed by 8 bases and J by 2 bases, 6 bases remained unmatched. CDR1 and CDR2 from the germline V gene are MNHNY and SVGAGI (reference sequence). The CDR3 sequence: CASYQGGPYNEQFF. The CDR3 region has the DNA TGTGCCAGCTATCAGGGAGGGCCCTACAATGAGCAGTTCTTC.

The CDR3 DNA reads as TGCGCCAGCAGCTTGGAGGCAGCCTACCGGAACAATGAGCAGTTCTTC. This gives the protein CASSLEAAYRNNEQFF. The rearrangement links TRBV5-1 to TRBJ2-1; D call uncertain. V lost 0 bases to trimming and J lost 5 bases, with 15 bases between them. CDR3 length: 16 amino acids. Germline CDR1 and CDR2: SGHRS and YFSETQ.

This clone was seen a single time. The V gene is TRBV18, the J gene TRBJ1-5; the match to TRBD1 covers 7 bases. V shed 1 base and J 9 bases; nucleotides not matched to a gene: 9. CDR3 size: 15 residues. Germline-derived CDR1 and CDR2 are KGHSH and LQKENI. CDR3 protein: CASSPLDRAGGPQHF. The DNA for the CDR3 is TGTGCCAGCTCACCACTCGACAGGGCGGGCGGGCCCCAGCATTTT.

The rearrangement uses TRBV10-3 and TRBJ2-7, with D tentatively TRBD1 (6 bases). V was clipped by 4 bases and J by 5 bases, with 15 bases between them. This CDR3 has 14 residues. CDR1 and CDR2 (germline): ENHRY, SYGVKD. The CDR3 DNA follows: TGTGCCATCAGTGTAACAGGGAGTGACCACGAGCAGTACTTC. Amino acids: CAISVTGSDHEQYF.

The CDR3 DNA is TGTGCCAGCAGCCTCGATAGGGGCGCCGGGACAGGGGGCACCGAGCAGTACTTC. It specifies CASSLDRGAGTGGTEQYF. The chain combines TRBV7-9 with TRBJ2-7; 12 bases are a match to TRBD1. Germline V CDR1 and CDR2: SEHNR, FQNEAQ (reference sequence). V was clipped by 5 bases and J by 6 bases; unmatched bases: 17. This CDR3 is 18 amino acids long. The full variable domain, its missing parts supplied by reference TRBV7-9 and TRBJ2-7, is DTGVSQNPRHKITKRGQNVTFRCDPISEHNRLYWYRQTLGQGPEFLTYFQNEAQLEKSRLLSDRFSAERPKGSFSTLEIQRTEQGDSAMYLCASSLDRGAGTGGTEQYFGPGTRLTVT.

This chain uses TRBV4-3 with TRBJ2-3; TRBD2 aligns across 13 bases. The CDR3 runs 18 residues. The junction had 8 bases not matched to a gene; V was cut back by 2 bases and J by 3 bases. Germline-derived CDR1 and CDR2 are LGHNA and YSLEER. In nucleotides, the CDR3 is TGCGCCAGCAGCCAAAGGGTACTAGCGGGAGGGGATACAGATACGCAGTATTTT. This codes for CASSQRVLAGGDTDTQYF.

The chain carries TRBV2 and TRBJ2-3, with TRBD2 identical over 11 bases. The CDR3 is 19 residues long. Unmatched junction bases numbered 14, after V lost 6 bases and J lost 0 bases. Per germline, CDR1 SNHLY and CDR2 FYNNEI. In DNA, the CDR3 is TGTGCCAGCAGCGATGATACTAGCGGGAGAGGAACTAGCACAGATACGCAGTATTTT. It encodes CASSDDTSGRGTSTDTQYF.

This chain joins TRBV5-1 and TRBJ1-1, with 9 nucleotides matching TRBD1. The J segment lost 4 bases and the V segment lost 4 bases, leaving 8 bases of the junction unmatched. CDR3 length: 15 residues. From germline, CDR1 is SGHRS and CDR2 YFSETQ. Here the CDR3 reads CASSQLQGASTEAFF. The CDR3 DNA sequence: TGCGCCAGCAGCCAACTACAGGGGGCGAGCACTGAAGCTTTCTTT.

This chain links TRBV6-1 with TRBJ2-7; 7 bases fit TRBD1. The CDR3 contains 14 residues. Germline loops: CDR1 MNHNS, CDR2 SASEGT. With V trimmed by 7 bases and J by 2 bases, 8 bases remained unmatched. CDR3 amino acids: CASMPGTVTYEQYF. CDR3 DNA: TGTGCCAGCATGCCCGGGACAGTCACCTACGAGCAGTACTTC.

The rearrangement joins TRBV19 to TRBJ2-6; a possible D gene is TRBD2 (5 bases). The V gene lost 1 base and the J gene lost 0 bases, with 13 bases spanning the gap. Germline V gene sequence: CDR1 LNHDA, CDR2 SQIVND (reference sequence). This CDR3 is 18 amino acids long. The CDR3 protein is CASSIGLLGGSGANVLTF. The CDR3 DNA follows: TGTGCCAGTAGTATAGGCCTTCTCGGAGGCTCTGGGGCCAACGTCCTGACTTTC.

The chain has TRBV28 and TRBJ2-5; 7 nucleotides align to TRBD1. The CDR3 totals 14 residues. Germline V lookup: CDR1 MDHEN, CDR2 SYDVKM. V shed 6 bases, J shed 5 bases, and the junction held 9 bases outside the gene matches. CDR3: CASRSHRGWETQYF. The CDR3 DNA sequence: TGTGCCAGCAGATCTCACAGGGGTTGGGAGACCCAGTACTTC.

The chain recombines TRBV6-1 with TRBJ1-2, with D possibly being TRBD1 (6 bases). Germline V gene data show CDR1 as MNHNS and CDR2 as SASEGT. The V end was cut by 2 bases, the J end by 4 bases, with 14 bases between. CDR3 length: 15 amino acids. The CDR3 nucleotides read TGTGCCAGCAGTGAATACTCGGGGGCAAGCTATGGCTACACCTTC. Translating it yields CASSEYSGASYGYTF.

V is TRBV2 and J is TRBJ1-5, with D possibly being TRBD1 (6 bases). The germline V and J ends were trimmed by 4 bases and 2 bases, with 9 bases remaining between them. The CDR3 is made up of 14 amino acids. Germline CDR1 reads SNHLY; CDR2 reads FYNNEI. The CDR3 DNA is TGTGCCAGCAGTGGGGGGGGCGGCAATCAGCCCCAGCATTTT. Amino acid sequence: CASSGGGGNQPQHF.

The gene calls are TRBV11-3 and TRBJ2-1; 10 positions match TRBD2. J was trimmed by 7 bases and V by 1 base; bases with no gene match: 7. CDR1 SGHNT and CDR2 YENEEA come from the germline V gene. The length of the CDR3 is 16 residues. Here the CDR3 reads CASSLGSFSGGNEQFF. Written as DNA, the CDR3 is TGTGCCAGCAGCTTAGGGTCATTTAGCGGGGGGAATGAGCAGTTCTTC.

This clone was seen once. The J gene is TRBJ2-5, the V gene TRBV2; 7 bases align to TRBD1. Trimming cost V 6 bases and J 4 bases; bases outside gene matches: 5. The CDR3 spans 13 residues. Germline lookup yields CDR1 SNHLY and CDR2 FYNNEI. The CDR3 protein is CASSQQGIETQYF. The CDR3 region has the DNA TGTGCCAGCAGCCAACAGGGGATAGAGACCCAGTACTTC.

As to this clone: A much larger clone is a single base away; this may be a read error. V gene TRBV4-1 combines with J gene TRBJ1-2; D might be TRBD1 (6 bases). The CDR3 runs 19 residues. The V end lost 4 bases, the J end lost 0 bases, and 24 bases lay between the germline ends. From germline, CDR1 is MGHRA and CDR2 YSYEKL. CDR3 sequence (DNA): TGCGCCAGCAGCCCCCCGGCCAACAGGGTTGGGCTTACTAACTATGGCTACACCTTC. This codes for CASSPPANRVGLTNYGYTF.

The chain links TRBV30 to TRBJ2-3, with a weak D call TRBD2 (6 bases). CDR3 length: 14 amino acids. V gave up 3 bases and J gave up 9 bases, with 19 bases separating them. Germline values: CDR1 GTSNPN, CDR2 SVGIG (reference sequence). The CDR3 DNA reads TGTGCCTGGAGCTTAGCTACACGAGCGGGCACGCAGTATTTT. Translating it yields CAWSLATRAGTQYF.

In DNA, the CDR3 is TGTGCCAGCAGCTTAGCCGGCGGGAGAAGGGAGACCCAGTACTTC. This codes for CASSLAGGRRETQYF. V gene TRBV11-2 combines with J gene TRBJ2-5; the match to TRBD2 covers 7 bases. Germline CDR1 is SGHAT and CDR2 is FQNNGV. Trimming took 1 base from V and 5 from J; bases not matched to a gene: 7. CDR3 size: 15 residues.